This T cell receptor beta chain was sequenced in a study of blood T cell repertoires in COVID-19. Study information: Acute and convalescent COVID-19 specimens originated in the United States, Italy and Spain. PBMCs, B-cell-depleted T cells, or T cells were the source of the cDNA or gDNA that made up the material.

The ends lost 4 bases at V and 1 base at J; junction bases unmatched: 6. Germline assignment: CDR1 LNHNV and CDR2 YYDKDF (reference sequence). The CDR3 extends over 16 amino acids. Original handling: Estimates of nucleated cell counts were drawn from the amplification of reference gene primers. Here immunoSEQ multiplex PCR was the method, and the copy in TCRdb shows in-frame clones only, minus some. V, J and clone size are taken as reported in that table, and D and trimming were inferred from the DNA itself. The table has some 120,000 clones, 85% seen once. This sequence was found in a woman aged 80 or older with COVID-19, enrolled during active disease. The chain combines TRBV15 with TRBJ2-4; 8 nucleotides match TRBD1. Sequenced: peripheral blood. Here the CDR3 reads CATSTRQGTAKNIQYF. Written as DNA, the CDR3 is TGTGCCACCAGCACAAGACAGGGGACGGCCAAAAACATTCAGTACTTC.